This T cell receptor (beta chain) was documented in a study of T cells in Graves' hyperthyroidism and ophthalmopathy. Overall study context: Upon initial diagnosis and before any treatment, peripheral blood was collected. Study-wide points: Ophthalmopathy was predicted by the model a median of about six months ahead of onset. From stable hyperthyroidism, ophthalmopathy was separated by a 13 V-J model.

Germline-derived CDR1 and CDR2 are DFQATT and SNEGSKA (reference sequence). The CDR3 length is 10 residues. The germline V and J ends were trimmed by 3 bases and 7 bases, with 6 bases remaining between them. Exclusion followed for patients with uncontrolled infection, other autoimmune disease, pregnancy or lactation. This clonotype came up many times. Its antigen is as yet unknown. Amplified regions were TCR beta CDR3 sequences from RNA transcripts. The HTBI primer set drove a first-round RT-PCR of the TCR CDR3. TCRdb redid the calling of the multiplex PCR reads with MiXCR, one entry per CDR3 protein. The sample lists around 620,000 distinct CDR3 sequences, roughly 16% seen once, with over 3.5% in the top ten.

The sequencing input was blood. V is TRBV20-1 and J is TRBJ1-2; D unclear. The receptor comes from a woman aged 25 to 39 with Graves' hyperthyroidism. The CDR3 nucleotides are TGCAGTGCTAGGTGGCCTGGCTACACCTTC. Its protein product is CSARWPGYTF.